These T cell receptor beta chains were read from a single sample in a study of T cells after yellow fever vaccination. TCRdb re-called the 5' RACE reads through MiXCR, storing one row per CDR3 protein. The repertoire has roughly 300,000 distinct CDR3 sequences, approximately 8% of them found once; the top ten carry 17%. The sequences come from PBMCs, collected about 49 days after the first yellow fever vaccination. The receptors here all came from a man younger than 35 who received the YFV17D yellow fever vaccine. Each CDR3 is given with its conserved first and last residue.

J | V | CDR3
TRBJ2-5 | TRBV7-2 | CASSLTEGQQETQYF
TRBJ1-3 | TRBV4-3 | CASSPGQQYDTIYF
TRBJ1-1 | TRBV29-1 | CSVDGGDSTEAFF
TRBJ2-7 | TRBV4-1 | CASSQDHGAGGLPSYEQYF
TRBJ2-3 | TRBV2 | CASLGGGGADTQYF
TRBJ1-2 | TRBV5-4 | CASTLAEDYGYTF
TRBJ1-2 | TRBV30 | CAWSVASNYGYTF
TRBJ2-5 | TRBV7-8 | CASSLRGNQETQYF
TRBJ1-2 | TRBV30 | CAWSDGGLGYGYTF
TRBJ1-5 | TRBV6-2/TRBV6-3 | CASSYVGESQPQHF
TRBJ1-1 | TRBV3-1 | CASSQEPGMNTEAFF
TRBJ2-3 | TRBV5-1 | CASSLAIAGGSTDTQYF
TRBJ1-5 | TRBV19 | CASSYTGVSNQPQHF
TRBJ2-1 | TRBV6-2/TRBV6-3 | CASDRDRGAHEQFF
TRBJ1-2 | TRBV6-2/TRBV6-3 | CASSYVSWYGYTF
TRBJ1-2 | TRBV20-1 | CSAYRQNYGYTF
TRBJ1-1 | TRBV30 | CAWSKYGSWTEAFF
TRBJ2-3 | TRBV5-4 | CASSYHREGGTDTQYF
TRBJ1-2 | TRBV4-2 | CARFWGDPIYGYTF
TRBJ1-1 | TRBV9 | CASSVAVATEAFF
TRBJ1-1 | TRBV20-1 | CSASPGAWGDTEAFF
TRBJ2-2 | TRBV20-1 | CSARLPVTGELFF
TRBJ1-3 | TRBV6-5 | CASSSTGVGGNTIYF
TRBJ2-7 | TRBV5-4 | CASSSGWGSSYEQYF
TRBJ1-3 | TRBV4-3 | CASSQETFSGTIYF
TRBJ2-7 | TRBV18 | CASSPPGTPNYEQYF
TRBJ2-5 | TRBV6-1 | CASSDTGLAGLGETQYF
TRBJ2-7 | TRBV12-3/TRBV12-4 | CASSTTYEQYF